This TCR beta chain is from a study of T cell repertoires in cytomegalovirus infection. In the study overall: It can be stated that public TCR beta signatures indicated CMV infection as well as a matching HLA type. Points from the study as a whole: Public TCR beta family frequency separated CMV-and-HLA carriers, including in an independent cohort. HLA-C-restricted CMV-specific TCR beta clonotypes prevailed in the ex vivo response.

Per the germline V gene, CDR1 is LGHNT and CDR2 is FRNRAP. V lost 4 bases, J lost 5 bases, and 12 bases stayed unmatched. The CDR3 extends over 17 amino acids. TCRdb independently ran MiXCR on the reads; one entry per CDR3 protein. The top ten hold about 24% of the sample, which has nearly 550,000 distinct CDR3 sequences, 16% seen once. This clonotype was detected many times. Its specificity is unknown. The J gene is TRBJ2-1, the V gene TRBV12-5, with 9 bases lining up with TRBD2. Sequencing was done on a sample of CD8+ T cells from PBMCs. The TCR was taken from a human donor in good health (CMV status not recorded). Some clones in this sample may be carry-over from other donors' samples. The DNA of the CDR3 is TGTGCTAGTGGTTATTCAATTAGCGGGGGACTCCACAATGAGCAGTTCTTC. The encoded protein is CASGYSISGGLHNEQFF.